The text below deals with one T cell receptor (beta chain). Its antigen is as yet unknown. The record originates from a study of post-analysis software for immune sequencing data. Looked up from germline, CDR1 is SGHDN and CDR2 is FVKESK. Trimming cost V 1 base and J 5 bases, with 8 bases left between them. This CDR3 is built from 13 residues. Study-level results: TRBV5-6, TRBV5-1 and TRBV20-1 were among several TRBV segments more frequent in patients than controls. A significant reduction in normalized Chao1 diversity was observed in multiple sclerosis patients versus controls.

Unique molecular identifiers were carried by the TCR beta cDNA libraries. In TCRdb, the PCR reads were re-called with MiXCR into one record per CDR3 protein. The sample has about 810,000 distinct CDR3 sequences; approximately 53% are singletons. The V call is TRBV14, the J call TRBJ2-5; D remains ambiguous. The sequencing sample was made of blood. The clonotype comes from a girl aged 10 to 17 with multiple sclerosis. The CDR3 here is CASSQGVGETQYF. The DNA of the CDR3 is TGTGCCAGCAGCCAAGGTGTTGGTGAGACCCAGTACTTC.